The rows below give T cell receptor beta chains drawn from one sample of a study of human CD8 memory T cell subsets. TCRdb reprocessed the 5' RACE reads; each CDR3 protein has one entry and no DNA is given. Here the sample table reports roughly 6,200 distinct CDR3 sequences. Source material: CD8+ effector memory T cells (TEM) sorted from PBMCs. All receptors come from a human donor in good health. The CDR3 runs from the conserved cysteine through the conserved F or W. Rows give clone size only sometimes, using once, few, many, or a class for an expanded clone.

v_gene: TRBV7-9
len: 16
j_gene: TRBJ2-7
abundance: NA
CDR3aa: CASSNSRTGNSYEQYF

v_gene: TRBV10-3
len: 16
j_gene: TRBJ2-1
abundance: NA
CDR3aa: CAISESGRHLPNEQFF

v_gene: TRBV7-6
len: 12
j_gene: TRBJ1-2
abundance: NA
CDR3aa: CASTFRDGVFTF

v_gene: TRBV20-1
len: 14
j_gene: TRBJ2-1
abundance: NA
CDR3aa: CSARTVSTYNEQFF

v_gene: TRBV15
len: 17
j_gene: TRBJ2-3
abundance: NA
CDR3aa: CATSRVKAGGPGDTQYF

v_gene: TRBV4-3
len: 14
j_gene: TRBJ1-6
abundance: NA
CDR3aa: CASSFGQENSPLHF

v_gene: TRBV7-8
len: 15
j_gene: TRBJ1-1
abundance: NA
CDR3aa: CASSIDRGEITEAFF

v_gene: TRBV29-1
len: 13
j_gene: TRBJ1-5
abundance: NA
CDR3aa: CSVWTGAVGPQHF

v_gene: TRBV5-1
len: 12
j_gene: TRBJ2-3
abundance: NA
CDR3aa: CASSLHTDTQYF

v_gene: TRBV9
len: 17
j_gene: TRBJ2-3
abundance: NA
CDR3aa: CASSVAVVAGVTDTQYF

v_gene: TRBV27
len: 17
j_gene: TRBJ2-7
abundance: NA
CDR3aa: CASSLTRTEHRRGEQYF

v_gene: TRBV29-1
len: 14
j_gene: TRBJ2-7
abundance: medium-sized
CDR3aa: CSVEGGGHDYEQYF